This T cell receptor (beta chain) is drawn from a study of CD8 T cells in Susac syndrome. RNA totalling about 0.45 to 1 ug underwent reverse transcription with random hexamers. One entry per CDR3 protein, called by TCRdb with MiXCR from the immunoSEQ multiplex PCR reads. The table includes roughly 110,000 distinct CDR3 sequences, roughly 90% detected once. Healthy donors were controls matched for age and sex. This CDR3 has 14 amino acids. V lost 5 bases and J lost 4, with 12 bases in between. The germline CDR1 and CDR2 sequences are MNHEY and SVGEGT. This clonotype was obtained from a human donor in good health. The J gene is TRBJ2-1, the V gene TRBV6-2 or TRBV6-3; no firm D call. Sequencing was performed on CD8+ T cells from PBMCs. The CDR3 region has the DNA TGTGCCAGCAGTCCCTATCTAGGGTACAATGAGCAGTTCTTC. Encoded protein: CASSPYLGYNEQFF.